This section outlines one T cell receptor (beta chain) sequence together with its context. Its antigen remains unknown. This record comes from a study of T cell responses to AZD1222 COVID-19 vaccine. Looking at the study overall: Analysis merged second doses at about 4 or about 12 weeks. Study-wide results and caveats: Increased Spike-specific TCR breadth and depth were observed after two AZD1222 doses. Clonal diversity may have been underestimated, and the donors were mostly white British, with more females than males. All repertoire sampling was performed exclusively after the peak T cell response.

Sequenced by immunoSEQ multiplex PCR; TCRdb stores in-frame clones only, minus some. The table has roughly 80,000 clones, 90% seen once. The clonotype was recovered from an adult in good health. The starting material was peripheral blood, obtained on day 0 of AZD1222 vaccination.

CDR3 sequence (DNA): TGTGCCAGCAGGATGGCGGGAAACACCATATATTTT. Translation gives CASRMAGNTIYF. The chain employs TRBV6-5 and TRBJ1-3; no clear D gene. Germline lookup yields CDR1 MNHEY and CDR2 SVGAGI. The CDR3 consists of 12 residues. Trimming took off 6 bases at V and 4 bases at J, with 7 bases between the two ends.